Shown below are 28 T cell receptor beta chains from a single sample sequenced in a study of control samples from healthy donors and cancer patients. Generated by immunoSEQ multiplex PCR, the TCRdb table keeps only in-frame clones and is missing some. The data hold about 150,000 clones, with around 96% observed a single time. Specimen: blood. The receptor source for this set is a man aged 35 to 55 in good health.

The rearrangement links TRBV21-1 to TRBJ2-5. TRBV21-1 is annotated as a pseudogene. CDR3 length: 16 residues. CDR3 coding DNA: TGTGCCAGCAGCCCCAGGGGGAGGGATCGGAAAGAGACCCAGTACTTC. The encoded protein is CASSPRGRDRKETQYF.

The chain couples TRBV21-1 to TRBJ2-5; the table gives TRBD1 as D, unverified against the DNA. TRBV21-1 is termed a pseudogene. The CDR3 loop spans 13 amino acids. Here the CDR3 reads CASSKASGETQYF. The CDR3 region has the DNA TGTGCCAGCAGCAAAGCTTCAGGCGAGACCCAGTACTTC.

The chain carries TRBV5-4 and TRBJ1-2; D gene ambiguous. Germline V gives CDR1 SGHNT, CDR2 YYREEE (reference sequence). The V and J ends lost 0 bases and 0 bases respectively, with 6 bases between them. The CDR3 has 14 residues. CDR3 nucleotide sequence: TGTGCCAGCAGCTTGGAAACAGCTAACTATGGCTACACCTTC. This encodes CASSLETANYGYTF.

The chain joins TRBV27 to TRBJ1-1, with 7 bases aligning to TRBD1. CDR3 size: 14 residues. Germline V gives CDR1 MNHEY, CDR2 SMNVEV (reference sequence). The V gene end was trimmed by 6 bases and the J gene end by 0 bases; junction bases not matched to a gene: 4. The CDR3 sequence is CASSTQGLNTEAFF. The CDR3 DNA is TGTGCCAGCAGCACACAGGGGTTGAACACTGAAGCTTTCTTT.

The V gene is TRBV15, the J gene TRBJ1-1; tentative D call: TRBD1 (6 bases). The CDR3 is made up of 13 amino acids. Germline V gene data show CDR1 as LNHNV and CDR2 as YYDKDF (reference sequence). The ends were cut back, 0 bases at V and 4 bases at J, with 6 bases in the middle. This CDR3 is CATSRDRGTEAFF. In nucleotides, the CDR3 is TGTGCCACCAGCAGAGACAGGGGCACTGAAGCTTTCTTT.

The V gene is TRBV7-9, the J gene TRBJ2-6; no clear D gene. CDR1 and CDR2 (germline): SEHNR, FQNEAQ (reference sequence). With 10 bases removed from V and 0 bases from J, the gap between germline ends came to 19 bases. The CDR3 sequence is 17 residues long. The CDR3 here is CATGPVQLGSGANVLTF. Here the CDR3 DNA reads TGTGCCACCGGACCGGTACAACTGGGCTCTGGGGCCAACGTCCTGACTTTC.

V gene TRBV28 combines with J gene TRBJ1-5; D remains ambiguous. The ends were cut back, 3 bases at V and 5 bases at J, with 11 bases in the middle. The CDR3 has 14 residues. Germline lookup yields CDR1 MDHEN and CDR2 SYDVKM. This chain's CDR3 is CASSLDRVDQPQHF. CDR3 nucleotide sequence: TGTGCCAGCAGTTTGGATCGGGTAGATCAGCCCCAGCATTTT.

The chain is built from TRBV6-5 and TRBJ2-5, with 11 bases identical to TRBD2. The CDR3 spans 14 residues. V lost 7 bases, J lost 1 base, and 2 bases stayed unmatched. Germline loops: CDR1 MNHEY, CDR2 SVGAGI. The CDR3 sequence: CASNLAGGQETQYF. CDR3 sequence (DNA): TGTGCCAGCAATCTAGCGGGGGGCCAAGAGACCCAGTACTTC.

V is TRBV3-1 (or the pseudogene TRBV3-2) and J is TRBJ1-2; D gene uncertain. The V and J ends lost 5 bases and 5 bases respectively, with 9 bases between them. CDR3 length: 12 amino acids. Germline lookup yields CDR1 LGHDT and CDR2 YNNKEL (reference sequence). The CDR3 DNA follows: TGTGCCAGCAGCAAGACTGATTATGGCTACACCTTC. The encoded protein is CASSKTDYGYTF.

The chain couples TRBV9 to TRBJ1-1; no clear D. Trimming took 3 bases from V and 1 from J, leaving 16 bases between them. This CDR3 region has 16 residues. The germline V gene has CDR1 SGDLS and CDR2 YYNGEE. CDR3 nucleotides: TGTGCCAGCAGCGCCTCCCCTCGGACGGGGAACACTGAAGCTTTCTTT. This sequence encodes CASSASPRTGNTEAFF.

This rearrangement joins TRBV24-1 to TRBJ1-6; D is unclear. Trimming cost V 4 bases and J 8 bases, with 8 bases left between them. The CDR3 has 13 amino acids. Germline V gene sequence: CDR1 KGHDR, CDR2 SFDVKD. In DNA form, the CDR3 reads TGTGCCACCAGTGACGTCGGAGATTCACCCCTCCACTTT. This encodes CATSDVGDSPLHF.

The chain is built from TRBV29-1 and TRBJ2-1; TRBD1 agrees at 11 bases. CDR1 and CDR2 from the germline V gene are SQVTM and ANQGSEA. J lost 10 bases, V lost 7 bases, and 12 bases had no gene match. The CDR3 has 14 residues. CDR3 amino acids: CSAGGGQGVREQFF. Written as DNA, the CDR3 is TGCAGCGCCGGCGGGGGACAGGGGGTTCGGGAGCAGTTCTTC.

The gene calls are TRBV28 and TRBJ1-3; D might be TRBD1 (5 bases). The CDR3 has 13 residues. The V end lost 10 bases, the J end lost 3 bases, and 13 bases lay between the germline ends. Germline V lookup: CDR1 MDHEN, CDR2 SYDVKM. CDR3 protein: CATLRGDGNTIYF. CDR3 nucleotides: TGTGCCACCCTGCGGGGGGATGGAAACACCATATATTTT. Together with reference TRBV28 and TRBJ1-3, the CDR3 gives the full variable domain: DVKVTQSSRYLVKRTGEKVFLECVQDMDHENMFWYRQDPGLGLRLIYFSYDVKMKEKGDIPEGYSVSREKKERFSLILESASTNQTSMYLCATLRGDGNTIYFGEGSWLTVV.

Details on this clone: Compared with germline, one end of the junction differs, possibly owing to a read error. V gene TRBV14 combines with J gene TRBJ2-2, with a possible D match to TRBD1 (6 bases). Germline V gives CDR1 SGHDN, CDR2 FVKESK. The CDR3 spans 16 residues. The CDR3 bases are TGTGCCAGCAGCCAAAACAGGGTACAGAACGCCGGGGAGCTGTTTTTT. It codes for CASSQNRVQNAGELFF. The full variable domain, rest sourced from reference TRBV14 and TRBJ2-2, is EAGVTQFPSHSVIEKGQTVTLRCDPISGHDNLYWYRRVMGKEIKFLLHFVKESKQDESGMPNNRFLAERTGGTYSTLKVQPAELEDSGVYFCASSQNRVQNAGELFFGEGSRLTVL.

The rearrangement links TRBV30 to TRBJ1-5; D gene uncertain. Germline V gene lookup returns CDR1 GTSNPN and CDR2 SVGIG (reference sequence). This CDR3 is built from 13 residues. With 5 bases removed from V and 6 bases from J, the gap between germline ends came to 14 bases. CDR3 nucleotides: TGTGCCTGGGGTGAGTTGGAGGGTCAGCCCCAGCATTTT. As protein: CAWGELEGQPQHF.

This chain uses TRBV10-2 with TRBJ2-3, with D unresolved. The CDR3 spans 14 residues. Trimming took 2 bases from V and 0 from J, leaving 6 bases between them. CDR1 is WSHSY and CDR2 is SAAADI in the germline V gene. In DNA, the CDR3 is TGCGCCAGCAGTGAGGCGGAAAGCACAGATACGCAGTATTTT. Translated: CASSEAESTDTQYF.

The rearrangement joins TRBV2 to TRBJ2-1; 9 nucleotides line up with TRBD1. In germline, CDR1 is SNHLY, CDR2 FYNNEI. Germline trimming cut 4 bases from V and 10 bases from J; bases unmatched to any gene: 11. The CDR3 consists of 15 residues. CDR3 sequence: CASSGEDRGKREQFF. The DNA for the CDR3 is TGTGCCAGCAGTGGGGAGGACAGGGGCAAGCGGGAGCAGTTCTTC. Full variable domain (remainder filled in from reference TRBV2 and TRBJ2-1): EPEVTQTPSHQVTQMGQEVILRCVPISNHLYFYWYRQILGQKVEFLVSFYNNEISEKSEIFDDQFSVERPDGSNFTLKIRSTKLEDSAMYFCASSGEDRGKREQFFGPGTRLTVL.

DNA for the CDR3: TGTGCCAGCAGTTTATCTCCCTCAGGTAACACTGAAGCTTTCTTT. Amino acid sequence: CASSLSPSGNTEAFF. V and J are TRBV27 and TRBJ1-1, with D uncertain. CDR3 size: 15 residues. CDR1 and CDR2 from the germline V gene are MNHEY and SMNVEV (reference sequence). V lost 0 bases, J lost 2 bases, and 10 bases lay in between.

The V and J genes are TRBV18 and TRBJ1-6; the match to TRBD1 covers 7 bases. Unmatched junction bases numbered 6, after V lost 6 bases and J lost 7 bases. Germline loops: CDR1 KGHSH, CDR2 LQKENI. The CDR3 extends over 14 amino acids. The CDR3 region has the DNA TGTGCCAGCTCGACCGACAGGGCAAATTCACCCCTCCACTTT. Translated, it gives CASSTDRANSPLHF. Combining the CDR3 with reference TRBV18 and TRBJ1-6 gives the whole variable domain NAGVMQNPRHLVRRRGQEARLRCSPMKGHSHVYWYRQLPEEGLKFMVYLQKENIIDESGMPKERFSAEFPKEGPSILRIQQVVRGDSAAYFCASSTDRANSPLHFGNGTRLTVT.

This clone was observed a single time. This chain joins TRBV29-1 and TRBJ1-1, with D maybe TRBD1 (5 bases). Trimming removed 7 bases at V and 5 bases at J, with 17 bases between. The CDR3 length is 13 residues. Germline V gene data show CDR1 as SQVTM and CDR2 as ANQGSEA. This CDR3 is CSARESIGTEAFF. In nucleotides, the CDR3 is TGCAGCGCCAGGGAGAGTATAGGGACTGAAGCTTTCTTT.

CDR3 nucleotide sequence: TGTGCCAGCAGCTTAGTCTTGGACCCCATAGGCTACACCTTC. It codes for CASSLVLDPIGYTF. This chain joins TRBV7-2 and TRBJ1-2, with unresolved D. This CDR3 has 14 residues. V lost 1 base and J lost 8, with 14 bases in between. CDR1 is SGHTA and CDR2 is FQGNSA in the germline V gene.

The rearrangement uses TRBV28 and TRBJ2-1; either TRBD1 or TRBD2 may fit D (7 bases each). This CDR3 spans 14 amino acids. V was clipped by 5 bases and J by 8 bases, with 16 bases between them. Looked up from germline, CDR1 is MDHEN and CDR2 is SYDVKM. The CDR3 loop is CASSAQQGRDEQFF. The CDR3, as DNA: TGTGCCAGCAGTGCCCAACAGGGGAGGGATGAGCAGTTCTTC.

This chain links TRBV6-1 with TRBJ1-1; 8 positions match TRBD1. CDR1 is MNHNS and CDR2 is SASEGT in the germline V gene. The CDR3 sequence is 15 residues long. Trimming at V came to 3 bases and at J to 0 bases, leaving 3 bases not matched to a gene. The CDR3: CASSDPDRVNTEAFF. CDR3 DNA: TGTGCCAGCAGTGATCCGGACAGGGTGAACACTGAAGCTTTCTTT.

The chain carries TRBV7-2 and TRBJ1-2; the D gene is possibly TRBD1 (5 bases). The V and J ends lost 5 bases and 5 bases respectively, with 18 bases between them. The germline gives CDR1 SGHTA, CDR2 FQGNSA. This CDR3 is built from 15 residues. The chain's CDR3 is CASSLASGLQYGYTF. CDR3 sequence (DNA): TGTGCCAGCAGCCTCGCCTCGGGACTACAATATGGCTACACCTTC.

CDR3 sequence (DNA): TGTGCCAGCAGAGACCCGACGGCAGCCGGAAAACTGTTTTTT. This sequence encodes CASRDPTAAGKLFF. The genes are TRBV27 and TRBJ1-4; no reliable D call. Germline values: CDR1 MNHEY, CDR2 SMNVEV (reference sequence). V was pared by 6 bases and J by 10 bases, with 18 bases between. This CDR3 has 14 amino acids.

The chain's CDR3 is CASSKGQDRYGYTF. DNA of the CDR3: TGTGCCAGCAGCAAGGGACAGGACCGCTATGGCTACACCTTC. The rearrangement joins TRBV5-6 to TRBJ1-2; TRBD1 matches at 8 bases. The length of the CDR3 is 14 residues. Trimming at V came to 4 bases and at J to 4 bases, leaving 6 bases not matched to a gene. Germline lookup yields CDR1 SGHDT and CDR2 YYEEEE.

The chain uses TRBV6-5 and TRBJ1-6; TRBD1 matches at 7 bases. The CDR3 covers 15 residues. V lost 8 bases, J lost 11 bases, and 15 bases stayed unmatched. Germline V gene data show CDR1 as MNHEY and CDR2 as SVGAGI. The CDR3 loop reads CASRPHRGERAPLHF. The DNA of the CDR3 is TGTGCCAGCCGGCCCCACAGGGGCGAACGGGCACCCCTCCACTTT.

The chain has TRBV27 and TRBJ1-1, with TRBD1 identical over 8 bases. This CDR3 comprises 19 residues. Germline V gene data show CDR1 as MNHEY and CDR2 as SMNVEV (reference sequence). Germline trimming cut 0 bases from V and 1 base from J; bases unmatched to any gene: 13. CDR3 in amino acids: CASSLSFPTGEVENTEAFF. The CDR3 DNA is TGTGCCAGCAGTTTATCTTTCCCGACAGGGGAAGTGGAGAACACTGAAGCTTTCTTT.